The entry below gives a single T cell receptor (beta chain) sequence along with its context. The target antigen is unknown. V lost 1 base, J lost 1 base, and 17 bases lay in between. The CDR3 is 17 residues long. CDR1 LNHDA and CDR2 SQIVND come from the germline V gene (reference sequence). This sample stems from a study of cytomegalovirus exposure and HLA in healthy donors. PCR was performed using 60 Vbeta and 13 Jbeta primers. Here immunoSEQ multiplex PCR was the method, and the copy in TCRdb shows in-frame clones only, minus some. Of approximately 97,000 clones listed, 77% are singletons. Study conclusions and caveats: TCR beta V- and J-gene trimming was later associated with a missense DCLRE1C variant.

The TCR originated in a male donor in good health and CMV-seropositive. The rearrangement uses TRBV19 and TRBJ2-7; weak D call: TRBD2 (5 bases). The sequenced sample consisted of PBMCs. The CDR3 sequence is CASSIGGEGPRSYEQYF. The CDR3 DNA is TGTGCCAGTAGTATAGGAGGCGAGGGCCCCCGATCCTACGAGCAGTACTTC. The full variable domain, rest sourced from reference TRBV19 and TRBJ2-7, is DGGITQSPKYLFRKEGQNVTLSCEQNLNHDAMYWYRQDPGQGLRLIYYSQIVNDFQKGDIAEGYSVSREKKESFPLTVTSAQKNPTAFYLCASSIGGEGPRSYEQYFGPGTRLTVT.